The subject of this entry is one TCR beta chain. Germline V gene sequence: CDR1 LNHDA, CDR2 SQIVND (reference sequence). The CDR3 has 14 residues. Trimming took 8 bases from V and 4 from J, leaving 15 bases between them. This sample was included in a study of blood T cell repertoires in COVID-19. Study information: Acute and convalescent COVID-19 samples came from the United States, Italy and Spain.

In the original analysis: Amplification from reference gene primers served as the basis for estimated nucleated cell counts. The assay was immunoSEQ multiplex PCR, and TCRdb's table has in-frame clones only and misses some. V and J calls and clone size come straight from that table; D and trimming were deduced from the DNA. This table holds about 320,000 clones, roughly 85% found once. Participants were aged about 18 to 90 years from roughly 25 US areas. Participant-reported clinical history was the basis for cohort assignment. The V call is TRBV19, the J call TRBJ1-3; tentatively, D is TRBD1 (5 bases). This TCR derives from a woman between 25 and 40 years old who had been exposed to COVID-19. Sequenced material: PBMCs or T cells enriched from blood (not recorded which). In DNA, the CDR3 is TGTGCCAGTTTGGACCCAGGGTCCGGAAACACCATATATTTT. The encoded protein is CASLDPGSGNTIYF.